This T cell receptor beta chain was observed in a study of blood T cell repertoires in COVID-19. Using immunoSEQ multiplex PCR, the repertoire was profiled, and TCRdb retains in-frame clones only, with some absent. The sample includes about 400,000 clones, 80% to 90% seen only once; the top ten take over 1%. The germline V gene encodes CDR1 ENHRY and CDR2 SYGVKD. This CDR3 is 15 amino acids long. V dropped 5 bases and J dropped 5; count of bases not matched to a gene: 10. The chain uses TRBV10-3 and TRBJ2-7; 9 bases are shared with TRBD1. The TCR comes from a man aged 35 to 55 with acute or convalescent COVID-19. The sequenced material came from peripheral blood. CDR3 in amino acids: CAISSTTGGRNEQYF. In nucleotides, the CDR3 is TGTGCCATCAGTTCGACCACAGGGGGCCGGAACGAGCAGTACTTC.